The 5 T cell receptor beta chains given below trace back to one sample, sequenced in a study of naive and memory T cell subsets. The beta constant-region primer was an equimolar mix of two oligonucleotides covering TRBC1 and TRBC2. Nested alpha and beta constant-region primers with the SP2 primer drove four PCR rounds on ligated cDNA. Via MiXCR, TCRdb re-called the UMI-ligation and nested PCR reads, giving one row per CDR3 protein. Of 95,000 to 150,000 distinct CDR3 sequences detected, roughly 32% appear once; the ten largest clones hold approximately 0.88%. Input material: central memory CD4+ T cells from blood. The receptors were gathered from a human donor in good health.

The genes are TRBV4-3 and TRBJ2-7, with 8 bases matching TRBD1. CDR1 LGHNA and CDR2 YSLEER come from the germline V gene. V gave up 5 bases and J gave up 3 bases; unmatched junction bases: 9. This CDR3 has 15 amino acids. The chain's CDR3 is CASSYSVDRDYEQYF. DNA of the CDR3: TGCGCCAGCAGCTATTCTGTGGACAGGGACTACGAGCAGTACTTC.

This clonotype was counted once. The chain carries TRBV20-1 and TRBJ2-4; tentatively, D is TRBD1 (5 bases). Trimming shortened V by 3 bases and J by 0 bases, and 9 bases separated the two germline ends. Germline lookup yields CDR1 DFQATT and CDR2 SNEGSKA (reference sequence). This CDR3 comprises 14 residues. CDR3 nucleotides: TGCAGTGCTAGGCAGCAGGGAGCCAAAAACATTCAGTACTTC. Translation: CSARQQGAKNIQYF.

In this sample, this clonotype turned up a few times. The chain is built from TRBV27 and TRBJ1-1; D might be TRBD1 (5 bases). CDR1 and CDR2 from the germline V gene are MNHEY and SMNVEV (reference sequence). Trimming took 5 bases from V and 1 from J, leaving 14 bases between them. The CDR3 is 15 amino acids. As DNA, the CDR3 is TGTGCCAGCAGTAATTGGGGGGAGAAGAACACTGAAGCTTTCTTT. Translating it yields CASSNWGEKNTEAFF.

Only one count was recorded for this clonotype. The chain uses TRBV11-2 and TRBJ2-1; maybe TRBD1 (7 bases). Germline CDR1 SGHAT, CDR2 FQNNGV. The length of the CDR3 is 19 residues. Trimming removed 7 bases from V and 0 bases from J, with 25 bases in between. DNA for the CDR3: TGTGCCAGCACCCGACAGGGACTTATGGGCTTAGCCTCCTACAATGAGCAGTTCTTC. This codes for CASTRQGLMGLASYNEQFF.

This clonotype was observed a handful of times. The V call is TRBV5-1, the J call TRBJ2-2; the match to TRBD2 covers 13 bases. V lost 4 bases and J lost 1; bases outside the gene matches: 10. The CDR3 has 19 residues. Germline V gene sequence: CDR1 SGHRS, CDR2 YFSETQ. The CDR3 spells CASSRWTSGSHMNTGELFF. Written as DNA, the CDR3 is TGCGCCAGCAGCCGATGGACTAGCGGGAGCCATATGAACACCGGGGAGCTGTTTTTT.